Below, 9 T cell receptor beta chains from the same sample are listed, as sequenced in a study of shared clonotypes between healthy human individuals. Only in-frame clones appear in the TCRdb table, and some are missing; sequencing was by immunoSEQ multiplex PCR. The table has over 1.4 million clones, roughly 96% seen once. Sequenced: naive CD4+ T cells sorted from blood. Subset reported: CD45RA+ positively selected. Every receptor here comes from a man aged 25-45 years in good health.

The chain links TRBV5-4 to TRBJ2-1; TRBD2 matches at 10 bases. The CDR3 contains 15 residues. With 0 bases clipped from V and 7 bases from J, the junction kept 4 bases outside the gene matches. The germline CDR1 and CDR2 sequences are SGHNT and YYREEE (reference sequence). The DNA of the CDR3 is TGTGCCAGCAGCTTGGGAGCGGGAGGGATAAATGAGCAGTTCTTC. This gives the protein CASSLGAGGINEQFF.

This chain connects TRBV27 to TRBJ2-7; 10 bases align to TRBD2. The J segment lost 4 bases and the V segment lost 6 bases, leaving 3 bases of the junction unmatched. Germline loops: CDR1 MNHEY, CDR2 SMNVEV (reference sequence). The CDR3 totals 13 residues. The CDR3 DNA follows: TGTGCCAGCAGGGCTAGCGGGAGATACGAGCAGTACTTC. Protein product: CASRASGRYEQYF.

The chain uses TRBV4-3 and TRBJ2-3; D may correspond to TRBD1 or TRBD2 (5 bases each). Germline assignment: CDR1 LGHNA and CDR2 YSLEER. The CDR3 has 16 amino acids. Trimming left V 0 bases short and J 6 bases short, with 16 bases between. The CDR3 loop is CASSQESRTAGDTQYF. The CDR3 nucleotides are TGCGCCAGCAGCCAAGAGTCCAGGACTGCAGGGGATACGCAGTATTTT.

The rearrangement joins TRBV27 to TRBJ2-1; the D gene is possibly TRBD1 (5 bases). This CDR3 is 16 amino acids long. Germline values: CDR1 MNHEY, CDR2 SMNVEV (reference sequence). The V end was cut by 4 bases, the J end by 3 bases, with 16 bases between. The CDR3, as DNA: TGTGCCAGCAGTTCCCTTCCCATAACAGGCTACAATGAGCAGTTCTTC. This codes for CASSSLPITGYNEQFF.

J is TRBJ2-1 and V is TRBV6-5, with D possibly called TRBD1 or TRBD2 (5 bases each). CDR3 length: 13 residues. Germline lookup yields CDR1 MNHEY and CDR2 SVGAGI. Trimming left V 6 bases short and J 3 bases short, with 9 bases between. The chain's CDR3 is CASRWDVYNEQFF. In DNA form, the CDR3 reads TGTGCCAGCAGGTGGGACGTCTACAATGAGCAGTTCTTC.

The V and J genes are TRBV10-3 and TRBJ2-6; D is unclear. Germline values: CDR1 ENHRY, CDR2 SYGVKD. The germline V and J ends were trimmed by 5 bases and 4 bases, with 15 bases remaining between them. This CDR3 comprises 16 residues. The DNA of the CDR3 is TGTGCCATCAGTCCCTTAGTCGGTCTCGGGGCCAACGTCCTGACTTTC. Translation gives CAISPLVGLGANVLTF.

In regard to this clone: Other DNA sequences in the sample encode the same CDR3. This chain joins TRBV5-1 and TRBJ2-3; tentative D call: TRBD1 (6 bases). This CDR3 is 13 amino acids long. V dropped 3 bases and J dropped 6 bases, with 11 bases sitting between them. Per germline, CDR1 SGHRS and CDR2 YFSETQ. Here the CDR3 DNA reads TGCGCCAGCAGCTCACAGGGTTCGGATACGCAGTATTTT. This translates into CASSSQGSDTQYF.

This chain links TRBV27 with TRBJ2-7, with D perhaps matching TRBD1 or TRBD2 (5 bases each). The CDR3 is made up of 14 amino acids. Germline-derived CDR1 and CDR2 are MNHEY and SMNVEV (reference sequence). The V and J ends lost 2 bases and 3 bases respectively, with 11 bases between them. This CDR3 is CASSLNRRVYEQYF. Written as DNA, the CDR3 is TGTGCCAGCAGTTTAAACAGGCGGGTCTACGAGCAGTACTTC.

This clone was seen just once. The rearrangement joins TRBV25-1 to TRBJ2-7; 9 bases agree with TRBD1. Germline trimming cut 7 bases from V and 6 bases from J; bases unmatched to any gene: 16. This CDR3 is built from 16 residues. Germline lookup yields CDR1 MGHDK and CDR2 SYGVNS. This CDR3 is CASTRPSGQGNGEQYF. CDR3 DNA sequence: TGTGCCAGCACCCGACCGTCGGGACAGGGAAATGGCGAGCAGTACTTC.